This is a list of T cell receptor beta chains from one sample in a study of T cells in Graves' hyperthyroidism and ophthalmopathy. From the multiplex PCR reads, TCRdb called clonotypes with MiXCR, one entry per CDR3 protein. The table shows about 560,000 distinct CDR3 sequences, with over 15% occurring only once. Sequenced: blood. These receptors were taken from a woman between 18 and 29 years old with Graves' hyperthyroidism. The CDR3 runs from the conserved cysteine through the conserved F or W. D genes are given only for firm matches. Clone size is given for some rows only: seen once, a few or many times, or a class if the clone is expanded.

j_gene | abundance | d_gene | v_gene | CDR3nt | CDR3aa
TRBJ2-5 | NA | NA | TRBV18 | TGTGCCAGCTCACCGAACAGGATCAGCGGGGAGACCCAGTACTTC | CASSPNRISGETQYF
TRBJ1-4 | many | NA | TRBV20-1 | TGCAGTGCGGCGATAGGGCAATGGGAAAAACTGTTTTTT | CSAAIGQWEKLFF
TRBJ2-1 | few | NA | TRBV6-2/TRBV6-3 | TGTGCCAGCTGCCGGGCGGGAGAGCAGTTCTTC | CASCRAGEQFF
TRBJ1-6 | many | NA | TRBV12-3/TRBV12-4 | TGTGCCAGCAGTTACCCAGGGACACCCCTCCACTTT | CASSYPGTPLHF
TRBJ1-1 | NA | TRBD1 | TRBV6-1 | TGTGCCAGCAGTGACAGGGGGCCGGACGGAGGAAACACTGAAGCTTTCTTT | CASSDRGPDGGNTEAFF
TRBJ1-5 | NA | TRBD1 | TRBV2 | TGTGCCAGCAGTCGAGCGGGGACAGGGACTCAGCCCCAGCATTTT | CASSRAGTGTQPQHF
TRBJ2-3 | NA | TRBD2 | TRBV12-3/TRBV12-4 | TGTTCAACGGTTCGGCTAGCGGGGCCAGATACGCAGTATTTT | CSTVRLAGPDTQYF
TRBJ2-7 | many | TRBD2 | TRBV27 | TGTGCCAGCAGTACGGGACTAGCGGCCGTCTCCTACGAGCAGTACTTC | CASSTGLAAVSYEQYF
TRBJ2-7 | many | TRBD2 | TRBV4-1 | TGCGCCAGCAGCCAGGGGGGGACTGCTACCTACGAGCAGTACTTC | CASSQGGTATYEQYF
TRBJ1-1 | NA | NA | TRBV5-1 | TGCGCCAGCAGCTCTCAGACAGTTGATGAAGCTTTCTTT | CASSSQTVDEAFF
TRBJ1-2 | many | TRBD1 | TRBV20-1 | TGCAGTGCCGCCATCGACAGGGGCCAACGAGACTATGGCTACACCTTC | CSAAIDRGQRDYGYTF
TRBJ1-2 | many | NA | TRBV27 | TGTGCCAGCAGTTTGAGAGGGGATGGATATGGCTACACCTTC | CASSLRGDGYGYTF
TRBJ2-7 | many | NA | TRBV7-9 | TGTGCCAGCAGCTTAGATGTCAGAATCTACGAGCAGTACTTC | CASSLDVRIYEQYF
TRBJ2-1 | NA | TRBD1 | TRBV6-1 | TGTGCCAGCAGCCGCAACAGGGGGCCCTACAATGAGCAGTTCTTC | CASSRNRGPYNEQFF
TRBJ2-4 | NA | NA | TRBV7-2 | TGTGCCAGCGATGACAAGGGTTTAGCGACGAACATTCAGTACTTC | CASDDKGLATNIQYF
TRBJ1-5 | NA | NA | TRBV28 | TGTGCCAGCAGGACGGGGGAAACAGGCGATCAGCCCCAGCATTTT | CASRTGETGDQPQHF
TRBJ2-1 | NA | TRBD2 | TRBV30 | TGTGCCTGGAGTAGGGCTAGCGGGAGGGCCTCCTATGAGCAGTTCTTC | CAWSRASGRASYEQFF
TRBJ2-7 | few | NA | TRBV30 | TGTGCCTGGAGTGTACTCGAAGGGTACGGGGAGCAGTACTTC | CAWSVLEGYGEQYF
TRBJ2-1 | many | TRBD2 | TRBV20-1 | TGCAGTGCCATTAGAGGGGCGGGTAGCGGGGGAGCACGCTACAATGAGCAGTTCTTC | CSAIRGAGSGGARYNEQFF
TRBJ1-5 | few | TRBD1 | TRBV20-1 | TGCAGTGCTAGAGATCCGACAGGGCGTCGCCAGCCCCAGCATTTT | CSARDPTGRRQPQHF
TRBJ2-7 | many | NA | TRBV12-3/TRBV12-4 | TGTGCCAGCAGTCCGGACAGCCAGCTGAGGTACGAGCAGTACTTC | CASSPDSQLRYEQYF
TRBJ1-1 | many | TRBD1 | TRBV6-1 | TGTGCCAGCAGTGCCACCCGGGACAGGGGGCGGATTGTAGCTGAAGCTTTCTTT | CASSATRDRGRIVAEAFF
TRBJ1-5 | NA | NA | TRBV6-2/TRBV6-3 | TGTGCCAGCTCCCCACACGGGGTAGGGGGCAATCAGCCCCAGCATTTT | CASSPHGVGGNQPQHF
TRBJ2-7 | few | TRBD2 | TRBV7-2 | TGTGCCAGCAGCTTAGCGCTACTAGCGAACGAGCAGTACTTC | CASSLALLANEQYF
TRBJ2-1 | few | TRBD1 | TRBV9 | TGTGCCAGCCGAGGACAGGGGGGCTACAATGAGCAGTTCTTC | CASRGQGGYNEQFF
TRBJ1-1 | many | NA | TRBV6-1 | TGTGCCAGCAGCCCAGGGTTCTGGAACACTGAAGCTTTCTTT | CASSPGFWNTEAFF
TRBJ2-2 | NA | TRBD2 | TRBV2 | TGTGCCAGCAGTGATACGGGGGGAAGTACCGGGGAGCTGTTTTTT | CASSDTGGSTGELFF
TRBJ2-1 | NA | NA | TRBV24-1 | TGTGCCACCAGTGGACCGGGACATGTATACAATGAGCAGTTCTTC | CATSGPGHVYNEQFF
TRBJ2-1 | NA | TRBD1 | TRBV7-3 | TGTGCCAGCAGCCCTACCGGGACAGGGATCAATGAGCAGTTCTTC | CASSPTGTGINEQFF
TRBJ2-7 | many | TRBD2 | TRBV28 | TGTGCCAGCAGTTTAACTAGCGGGAGGGTCGAGCAGTACTTC | CASSLTSGRVEQYF
TRBJ2-1 | many | NA | TRBV11-2 | TGTGCCAGCAGCTTAGGAAGGGAGAATGAGCAGTTCTTC | CASSLGRENEQFF
TRBJ2-1 | few | NA | TRBV5-8 | TGTGCCAGCAGTGCCCGGGGTTCCCCCTACAATGAGCAGTTCTTC | CASSARGSPYNEQFF
TRBJ1-6 | many | NA | TRBV12-3/TRBV12-4 | TGTGCCAGCAGTCCCGGCTTTGGTTCACCCCTCCACTTT | CASSPGFGSPLHF
TRBJ1-5 | few | TRBD1 | TRBV18 | TGTGCCAGCTCACCAGAGGGAGGGGGCGGTTATGATCAGCCCCAGCATTTT | CASSPEGGGGYDQPQHF
TRBJ2-1 | many | TRBD2 | TRBV28 | TGTGCCAGCAGGCAGAGGGGAGGGCCCAACAATGAGCAGTTCTTC | CASRQRGGPNNEQFF
TRBJ2-7 | many | NA | TRBV11-1 | TGTGCCAGCAGCTTAGCGCCGACCGCCTACGAGCAGTACTTC | CASSLAPTAYEQYF